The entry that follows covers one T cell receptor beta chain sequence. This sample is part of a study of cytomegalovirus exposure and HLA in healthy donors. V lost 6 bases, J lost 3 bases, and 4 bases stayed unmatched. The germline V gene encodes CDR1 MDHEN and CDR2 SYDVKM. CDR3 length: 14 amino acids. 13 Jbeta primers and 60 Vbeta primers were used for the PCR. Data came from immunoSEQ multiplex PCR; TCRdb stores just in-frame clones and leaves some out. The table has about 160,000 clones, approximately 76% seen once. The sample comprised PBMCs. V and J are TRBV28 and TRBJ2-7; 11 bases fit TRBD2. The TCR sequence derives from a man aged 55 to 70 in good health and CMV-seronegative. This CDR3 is CASSDLAGGYEQYF. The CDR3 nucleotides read TGTGCCAGCAGCGATCTAGCGGGAGGCTACGAGCAGTACTTC.